The entry below describes one T cell receptor beta chain. The data are from a study of T cell changes during pregnancy in multiple sclerosis. Method: immunoSEQ multiplex PCR; TCRdb's copy keeps in-frame clones and lacks some. Of 28,000 or so clones listed, around 88% are singletons. V trimming: 6 bases; J trimming: 5 bases; junction bases outside the gene matches: 4. Germline-derived CDR1 and CDR2 are MNHNY and SVGAGI (reference sequence). This CDR3 spans 13 amino acids. This TCR was recovered from a female donor in good health, enrolled as a control in a pregnancy study. V usage is TRBV6-6 and J usage is TRBJ2-5; 9 bases map to TRBD1. Sequences were derived from CD4+ T cells from peripheral blood mononuclear cells, sampled in the first trimester of pregnancy. This CDR3 is CASSRGQGETQYF. DNA for the CDR3: TGTGCCAGCAGCCGCGGACAGGGGGAGACCCAGTACTTC.